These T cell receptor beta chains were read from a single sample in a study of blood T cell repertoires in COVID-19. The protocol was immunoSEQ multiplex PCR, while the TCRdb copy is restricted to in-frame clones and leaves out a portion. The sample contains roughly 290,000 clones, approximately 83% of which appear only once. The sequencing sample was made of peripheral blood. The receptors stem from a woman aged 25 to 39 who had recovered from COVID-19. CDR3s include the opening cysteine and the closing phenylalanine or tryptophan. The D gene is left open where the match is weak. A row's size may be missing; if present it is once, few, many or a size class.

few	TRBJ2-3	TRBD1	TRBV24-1	CATSDLPGQGADTQYF	TGTGCCACCAGTGATTTGCCGGGACAGGGGGCAGATACGCAGTATTTT
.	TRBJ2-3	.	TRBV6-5	CASSYRRGGTDTQYF	TGTGCCAGCAGTTACCGGCGGGGTGGCACAGATACGCAGTATTTT
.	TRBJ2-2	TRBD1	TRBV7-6	CASSLPPGTGNTGELFF	TGTGCCAGCAGCTTACCTCCCGGGACAGGGAATACCGGGGAGCTGTTTTTT
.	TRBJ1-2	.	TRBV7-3	CASSSDSNYGYTF	TGTGCCAGCAGCTCCGACAGCAACTATGGCTACACCTTC
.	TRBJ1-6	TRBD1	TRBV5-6	CASSLVGQGWNSPLHF	TGTGCCAGCAGCTTGGTGGGACAGGGCTGGAATTCACCCCTCCACTTT
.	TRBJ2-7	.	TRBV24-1	CATSDPRDTQQYF	TGTGCCACCAGTGATCCCCGGGACACCCAGCAGTACTTC
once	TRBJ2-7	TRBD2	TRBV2	CASSEGGFSYEQYF	TGTGCCAGCAGTGAGGGGGGGTTTTCCTACGAGCAGTACTTC
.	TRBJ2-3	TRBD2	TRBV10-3	CAISGLAGQLTGTDTQYF	TGTGCCATCAGTGGTCTAGCGGGCCAGCTTACCGGCACAGATACGCAGTATTTT
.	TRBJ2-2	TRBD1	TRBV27	CASSPGTENTGELFF	TGTGCCAGCAGTCCCGGGACAGAGAACACCGGGGAGCTGTTTTTT
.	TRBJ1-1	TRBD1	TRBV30	CAWSMDDRDIEAFF	TGTGCCTGGAGTATGGACGACAGGGACATTGAAGCTTTCTTT
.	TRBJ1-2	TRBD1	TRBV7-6	CASSLAPGQGASYTF	TGTGCCAGCAGCTTAGCCCCGGGACAGGGGGCAAGTTACACCTTC
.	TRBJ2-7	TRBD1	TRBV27	CASRPGQVSSYEQYF	TGTGCCAGCAGGCCGGGACAGGTCAGCTCCTACGAGCAGTACTTC
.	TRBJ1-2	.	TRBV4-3	CASSQDYQGGYGYTF	TGCGCCAGCAGCCAAGATTACCAGGGTGGCTATGGCTACACCTTC
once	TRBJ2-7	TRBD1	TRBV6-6	CASTGQGSSYEQYF	TGTGCCAGCACAGGACAGGGCAGCTCCTACGAGCAGTACTTC
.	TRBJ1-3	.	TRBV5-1	CASSLGQTGNTIYF	TGCGCCAGCAGCCTAGGACAGACGGGAAACACCATATATTTT